This T cell receptor beta chain came from a study of beta chain features in type 1 diabetes. The authors reverse transcribed all of the isolated RNA, so sequencing captured expressed TCRB transcripts. Here immunoSEQ multiplex PCR was the method, and the copy in TCRdb shows in-frame clones only, minus some. Of 350,000 to 450,000 clones in the sample, over 12% were seen once. The sequencing sample was made of naive CD4+ T cells from blood. This clonotype originated in a young woman in good health.

CDR3 amino acids: CASRATSLSSTGELFF. DNA of the CDR3: TGTGCCAGCAGGGCTACTAGCTTAAGTAGCACCGGGGAGCTGTTTTTT. The chain couples TRBV2 to TRBJ2-2, with D tentatively TRBD2 (6 bases). V was pared by 6 bases and J by 4 bases, with 18 bases between. The CDR3 has 16 residues. Germline loops: CDR1 SNHLY, CDR2 FYNNEI.